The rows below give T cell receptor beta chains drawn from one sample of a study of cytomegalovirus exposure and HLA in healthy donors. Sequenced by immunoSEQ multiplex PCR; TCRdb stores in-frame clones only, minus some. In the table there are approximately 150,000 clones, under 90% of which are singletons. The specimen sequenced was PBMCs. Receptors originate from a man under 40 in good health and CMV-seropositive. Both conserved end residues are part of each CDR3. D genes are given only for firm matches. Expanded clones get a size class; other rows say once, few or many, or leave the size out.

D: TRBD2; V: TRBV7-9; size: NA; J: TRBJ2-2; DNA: TGTGCCGGGCGGAGCGGGGGATTGGACACCGGGGAGCTGTTTTTT; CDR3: CAGRSGGLDTGELFF
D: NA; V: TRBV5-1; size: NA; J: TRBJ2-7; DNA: TGCGCCAGCAGCTTGGACAGGAGAGGTTACGAGCAGTACTTC; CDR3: CASSLDRRGYEQYF
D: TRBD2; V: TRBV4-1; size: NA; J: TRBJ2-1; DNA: TGCGCCAGCAGCCCGGGACTAGCGGCCTCCTACAATGAGCAGTTCTTC; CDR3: CASSPGLAASYNEQFF
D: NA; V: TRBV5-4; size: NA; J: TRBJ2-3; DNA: TGTGCCAGCAGCTTGATAGCGGTCCAGGCAGATACGCAGTATTTT; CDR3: CASSLIAVQADTQYF
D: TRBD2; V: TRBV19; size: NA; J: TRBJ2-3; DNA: TGTGCCAGTAGCTGGACTAGCGGCACAGATACGCAGTATTTT; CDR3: CASSWTSGTDTQYF
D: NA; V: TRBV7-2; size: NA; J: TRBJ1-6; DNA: TGTGCCAGCAGCTTAATCACAGGGTTGTCCTATAATTCACCCCTCCACTTT; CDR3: CASSLITGLSYNSPLHF
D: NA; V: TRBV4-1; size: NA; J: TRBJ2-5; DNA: TGCGCCAGCAGCCAAAATCGGGGCCAAGAGACCCAGTACTTC; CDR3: CASSQNRGQETQYF
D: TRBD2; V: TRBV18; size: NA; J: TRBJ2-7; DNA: TGTGCCAGCTCACCGACGGATTTTAGCGGGAGCGACGAGCAGTACTTC; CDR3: CASSPTDFSGSDEQYF
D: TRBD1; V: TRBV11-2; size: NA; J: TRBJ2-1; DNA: TGTGCCAGCAGCCCAGGGACAGGGAGTCACAATGAGCAGTTCTTC; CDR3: CASSPGTGSHNEQFF
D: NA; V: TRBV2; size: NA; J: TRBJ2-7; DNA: TGTGCCAGCATGCGTGAGTCCTACGAGCAGTACTTC; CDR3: CASMRESYEQYF
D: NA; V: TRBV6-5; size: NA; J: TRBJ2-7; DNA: TGTGCCAGCAGTTATGGGCGGGACCTCGAGCAGTACTTC; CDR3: CASSYGRDLEQYF
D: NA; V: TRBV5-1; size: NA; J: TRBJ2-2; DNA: TGCGCCAGCAGCTTGATGGAGGGGGCGGTCACCGGGGAGCTGTTTTTT; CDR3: CASSLMEGAVTGELFF
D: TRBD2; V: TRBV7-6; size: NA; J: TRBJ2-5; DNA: TGTGCCAGCAGCCCGGGACTAGCGGTCTGGGAGACCCAGTACTTC; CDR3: CASSPGLAVWETQYF
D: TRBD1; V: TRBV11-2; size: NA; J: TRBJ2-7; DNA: TGTGCCAGCAGCTTAGCCCTGGGACAGGGCTTCGAGCAGTACTTC; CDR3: CASSLALGQGFEQYF
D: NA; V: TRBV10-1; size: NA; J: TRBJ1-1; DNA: TGCGCCAGCAGTGAGTCGAGGGCGGGGGGAACTGAAGCTTTCTTT; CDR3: CASSESRAGGTEAFF
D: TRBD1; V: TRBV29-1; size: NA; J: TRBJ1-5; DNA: TGCAGCGTTGGGGACAGGGGCAATCAGCCCCAGCATTTT; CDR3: CSVGDRGNQPQHF
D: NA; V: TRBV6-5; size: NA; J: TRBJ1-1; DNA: TGTGCCAGCATCGATCGTTGGGCTCTGGGTGAAGCTTTCTTT; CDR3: CASIDRWALGEAFF
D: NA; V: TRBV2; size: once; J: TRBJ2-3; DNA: TGTGCCAGCACGGTGGGACTCTTCTCAGATACGCAGTATTTT; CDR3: CASTVGLFSDTQYF
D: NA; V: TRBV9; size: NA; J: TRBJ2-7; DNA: TGTGCCAGCAGCGTAGGTAGCGTCAGCTCCTACGAGCAGTACTTC; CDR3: CASSVGSVSSYEQYF
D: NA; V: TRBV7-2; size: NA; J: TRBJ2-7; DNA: TGTGCCAGCAGCATGGACAGCAACTCCTACGAGCAGTACTTC; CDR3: CASSMDSNSYEQYF
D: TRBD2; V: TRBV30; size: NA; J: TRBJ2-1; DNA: TGTGCCTGGGGACTAGCGGGTCTAGACAATGAGCAGTTCTTC; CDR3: CAWGLAGLDNEQFF
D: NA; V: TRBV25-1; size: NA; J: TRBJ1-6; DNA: TGTGCCAGCAGTGAAACAGGGATAGGGGTTTCACCCCTCCACTTT; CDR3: CASSETGIGVSPLHF
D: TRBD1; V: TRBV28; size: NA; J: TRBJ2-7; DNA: TGTGCCAGCAGCCTGGACAGGGTTCTAGAGCAGTACTTC; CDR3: CASSLDRVLEQYF
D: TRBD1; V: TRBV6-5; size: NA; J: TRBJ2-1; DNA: TGTGCCAGCAAACAGACAGGGCTGCCCTACAATGAGCAGTTCTTC; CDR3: CASKQTGLPYNEQFF
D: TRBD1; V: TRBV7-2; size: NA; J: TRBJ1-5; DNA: TGTGCCAGCAGCCGTGGGACAGAGCTTAATCAGCCCCAGCATTTT; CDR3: CASSRGTELNQPQHF
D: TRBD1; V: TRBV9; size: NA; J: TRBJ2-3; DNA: TGTGCCAGCAGCGCCCGGGACAGGGTGTCGGATACGCAGTATTTT; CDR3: CASSARDRVSDTQYF
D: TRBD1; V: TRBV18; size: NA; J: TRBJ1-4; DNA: TGTGCCAGCTCACCTATGGGACAGGGTGATGAAAAACTGTTTTTT; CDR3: CASSPMGQGDEKLFF
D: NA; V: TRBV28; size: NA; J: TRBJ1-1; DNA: TGTGCCAGCAGTTTATCGGGGGGCGGGACTGAAGCTTTCTTT; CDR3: CASSLSGGGTEAFF
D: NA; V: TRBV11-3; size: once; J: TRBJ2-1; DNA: TGTGCCAGCAGCCCCCTGGGGAGCTCCTACAATGAGCAGTTCTTC; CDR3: CASSPLGSSYNEQFF